The source of this T cell receptor beta chain is a study of T cell repertoires in cytomegalovirus infection. TCRdb reanalysed the reads using MiXCR and keeps one entry per CDR3 protein. The sample carries hundreds of thousands of distinct CDR3 sequences, roughly 29% recorded once. The sample holds a few counts of this clonotype. Antigen unknown. The sequence was collected from a human donor in good health (CMV status not recorded). Some clones in this sample may be carry-over from other donors' samples. The input for sequencing was cultured PBMCs, taken from culture after CMV antigen stimulation.

The CDR3 DNA follows: TGTGCCAGCAGTTTGTCGGCAGGGGAGGGAAACACCATATATTTT. Translating gives CASSLSAGEGNTIYF. The chain joins TRBV28 to TRBJ1-3; a possible D gene is TRBD1 (6 bases). Germline assignment: CDR1 MDHEN and CDR2 SYDVKM. The CDR3 is made up of 15 amino acids. V lost 3 bases, J lost 4 bases, and 13 bases lay in between. The full variable domain, in which reference TRBV28 and TRBJ1-3 provide the parts outside the CDR3, is DVKVTQSSRYLVKRTGEKVFLECVQDMDHENMFWYRQDPGLGLRLIYFSYDVKMKEKGDIPEGYSVSREKKERFSLILESASTNQTSMYLCASSLSAGEGNTIYFGEGSWLTVV.